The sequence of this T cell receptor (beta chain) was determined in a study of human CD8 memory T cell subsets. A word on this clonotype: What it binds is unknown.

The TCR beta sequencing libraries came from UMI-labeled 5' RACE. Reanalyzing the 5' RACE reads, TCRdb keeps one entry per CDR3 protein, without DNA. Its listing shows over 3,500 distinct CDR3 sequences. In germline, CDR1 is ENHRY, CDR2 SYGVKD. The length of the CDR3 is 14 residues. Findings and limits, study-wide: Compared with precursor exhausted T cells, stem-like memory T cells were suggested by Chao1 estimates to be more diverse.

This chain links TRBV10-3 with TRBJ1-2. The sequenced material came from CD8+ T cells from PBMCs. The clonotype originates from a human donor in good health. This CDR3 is CAISESSGVYGYTF.